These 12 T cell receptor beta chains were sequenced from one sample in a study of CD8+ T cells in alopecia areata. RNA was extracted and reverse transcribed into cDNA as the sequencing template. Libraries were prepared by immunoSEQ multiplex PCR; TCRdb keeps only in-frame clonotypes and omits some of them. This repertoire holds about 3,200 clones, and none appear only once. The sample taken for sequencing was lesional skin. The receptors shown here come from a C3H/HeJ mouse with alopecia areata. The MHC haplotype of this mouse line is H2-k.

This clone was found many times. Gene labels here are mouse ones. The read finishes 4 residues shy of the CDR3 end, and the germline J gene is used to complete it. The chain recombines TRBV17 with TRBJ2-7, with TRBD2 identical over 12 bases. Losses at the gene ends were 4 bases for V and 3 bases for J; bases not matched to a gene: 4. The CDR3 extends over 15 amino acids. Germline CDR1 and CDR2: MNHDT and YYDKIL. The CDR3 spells CASSIWTGGDYEQYF. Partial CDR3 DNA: TGTGCTAGCAGTATCTGGACTGGGGGGGACTAT.

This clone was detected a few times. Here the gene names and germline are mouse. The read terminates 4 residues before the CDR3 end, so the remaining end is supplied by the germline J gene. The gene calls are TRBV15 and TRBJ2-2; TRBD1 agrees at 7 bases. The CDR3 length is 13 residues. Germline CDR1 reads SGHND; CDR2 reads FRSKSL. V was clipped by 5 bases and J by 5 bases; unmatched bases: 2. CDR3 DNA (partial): TGTGCCAGCAGTCCACAGGGGACCGGG. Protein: CASSPQGTG. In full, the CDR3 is CASSPQGTGQLYF.

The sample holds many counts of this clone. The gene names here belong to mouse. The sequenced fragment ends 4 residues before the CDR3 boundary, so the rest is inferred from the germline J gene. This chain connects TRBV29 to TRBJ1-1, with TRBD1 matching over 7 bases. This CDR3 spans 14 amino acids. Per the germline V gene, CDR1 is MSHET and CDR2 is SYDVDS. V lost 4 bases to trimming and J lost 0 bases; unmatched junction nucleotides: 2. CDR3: CASSWGTANTEVFF. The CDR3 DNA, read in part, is TGTGCTAGCAGTTGGGGGACAGCAAACACA.

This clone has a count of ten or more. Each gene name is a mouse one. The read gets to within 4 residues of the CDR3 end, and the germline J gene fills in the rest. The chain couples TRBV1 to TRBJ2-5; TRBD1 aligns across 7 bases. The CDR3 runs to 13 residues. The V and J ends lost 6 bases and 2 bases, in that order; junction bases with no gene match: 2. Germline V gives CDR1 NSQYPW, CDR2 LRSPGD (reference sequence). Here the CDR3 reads CTCRDRVQDTQYF. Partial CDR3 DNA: TGCACCTGCAGAGACAGGGTCCAAGAC.

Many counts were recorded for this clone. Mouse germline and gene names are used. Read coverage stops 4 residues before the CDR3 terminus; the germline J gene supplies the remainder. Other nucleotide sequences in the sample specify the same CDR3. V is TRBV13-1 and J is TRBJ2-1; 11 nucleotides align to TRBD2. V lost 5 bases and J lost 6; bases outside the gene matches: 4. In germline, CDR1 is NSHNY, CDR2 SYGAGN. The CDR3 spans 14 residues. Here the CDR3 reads CASSGTGGFAEQFF. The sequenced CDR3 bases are TGTGCCAGCAGCGGGACTGGGGGCTTTGCT.

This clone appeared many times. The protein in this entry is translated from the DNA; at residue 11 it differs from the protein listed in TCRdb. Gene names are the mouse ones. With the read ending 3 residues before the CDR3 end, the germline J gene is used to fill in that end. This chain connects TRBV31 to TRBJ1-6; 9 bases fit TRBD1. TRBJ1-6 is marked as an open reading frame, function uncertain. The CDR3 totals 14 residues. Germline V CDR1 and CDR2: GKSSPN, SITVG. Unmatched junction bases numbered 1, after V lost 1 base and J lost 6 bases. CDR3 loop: CAWSRDRVNSPLYF. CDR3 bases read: TGTGCCTGGAGTCGGGACAGGGTTAATTCGCCC.

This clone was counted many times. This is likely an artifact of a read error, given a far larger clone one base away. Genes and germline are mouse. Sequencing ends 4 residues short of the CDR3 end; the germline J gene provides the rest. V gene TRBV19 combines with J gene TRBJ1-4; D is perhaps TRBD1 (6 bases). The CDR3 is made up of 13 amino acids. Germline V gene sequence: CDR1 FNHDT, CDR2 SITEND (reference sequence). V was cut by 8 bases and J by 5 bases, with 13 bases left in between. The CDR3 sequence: CASRTVRNERLFF. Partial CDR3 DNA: TGTGCCAGTAGGACAGTGAGGAACGAA.

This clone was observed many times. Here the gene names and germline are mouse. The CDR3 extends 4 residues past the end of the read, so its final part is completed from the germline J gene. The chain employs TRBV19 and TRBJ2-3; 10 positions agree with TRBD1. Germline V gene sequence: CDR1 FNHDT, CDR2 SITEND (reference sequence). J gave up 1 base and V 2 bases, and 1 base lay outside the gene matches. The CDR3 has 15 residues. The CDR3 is CASSMGTGGAETLYF. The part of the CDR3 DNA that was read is TGTGCCAGCAGTATGGGGACAGGGGGTGCAGAA.

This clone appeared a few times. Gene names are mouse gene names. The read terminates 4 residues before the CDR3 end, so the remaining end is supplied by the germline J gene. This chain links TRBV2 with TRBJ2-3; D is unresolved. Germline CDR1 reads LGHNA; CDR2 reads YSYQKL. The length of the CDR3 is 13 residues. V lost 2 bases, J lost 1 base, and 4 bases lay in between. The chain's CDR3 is CASSQQGAETLYF. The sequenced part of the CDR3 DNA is TGTGCCAGCAGCCAACAGGGTGCAGAA.

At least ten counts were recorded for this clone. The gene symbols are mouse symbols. Incomplete CDR3 DNA: TGTGCCAGCGGTGATGCGGCAGGGGAA. Translating gives CASGDAAGE. The full CDR3 protein is CASGDAAGEEVFF. This chain links TRBV13-2 with TRBJ1-1, with a possible D match to TRBD1 (6 bases). The CDR3 end falls 4 residues outside the read, so it is completed with the germline J gene. Germline values: CDR1 NNHNN, CDR2 SYGAGS (reference sequence). This CDR3 has 13 amino acids.

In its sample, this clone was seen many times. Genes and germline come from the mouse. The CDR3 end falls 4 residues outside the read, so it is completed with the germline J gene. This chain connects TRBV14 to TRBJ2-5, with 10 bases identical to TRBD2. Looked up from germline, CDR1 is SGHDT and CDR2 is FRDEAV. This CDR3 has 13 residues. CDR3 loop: CASSLDWGDTQYF. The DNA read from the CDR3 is TGTGCCAGCAGTTTGGACTGGGGGGAC.

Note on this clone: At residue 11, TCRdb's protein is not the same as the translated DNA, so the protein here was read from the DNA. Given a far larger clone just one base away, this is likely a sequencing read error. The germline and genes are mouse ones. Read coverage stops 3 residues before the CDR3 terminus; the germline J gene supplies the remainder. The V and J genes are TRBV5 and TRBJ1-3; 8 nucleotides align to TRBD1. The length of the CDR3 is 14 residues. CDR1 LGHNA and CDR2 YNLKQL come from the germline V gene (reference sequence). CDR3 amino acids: CPSSQDRGGNTLYF. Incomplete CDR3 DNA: TGTCCCAGCAGCCAAGACAGGGGTGGAAATACG.